The 6 T cell receptor beta chains reported below all come from one sample, sequenced in a study of tumor-infiltrating lymphocytes in localized non-small cell lung cancer. Data came from immunoSEQ multiplex PCR; TCRdb stores just in-frame clones and leaves some out. The sample gives around 15,000 clones, roughly 70% of which show up once; approximately 9.6% is in the top ten. Specimen: lung tumor tissue. The receptors were sampled from a human donor with non-small cell lung cancer.

The gene calls are TRBV7-8 and TRBJ2-3; a weak D match, TRBD1 (5 bases). With 5 bases removed from V and 4 bases from J, the gap between germline ends came to 25 bases. Germline V gene data show CDR1 as SGHVS and CDR2 as FQNEAQ. The length of the CDR3 is 18 residues. CDR3 nucleotide sequence: TGTGCCAGCAGCCTGAACAGCTTTTTAGGGGATAGCCCAGATACGCAGTATTTT. It yields the protein CASSLNSFLGDSPDTQYF.

This rearrangement joins TRBV18 to TRBJ2-7, with a tentative D call TRBD2 (5 bases). CDR3 length: 12 amino acids. Germline-derived CDR1 and CDR2 are KGHSH and LQKENI. V gave up 5 bases and J gave up 5 bases, with 10 bases separating them. The chain's CDR3 is CASSSGLNEQYF. The CDR3 DNA follows: TGTGCCAGCTCATCCGGACTGAACGAGCAGTACTTC.

The CDR3 protein is CASSIGTSGPRWQFF. In DNA, the CDR3 is TGTGCCAGTAGTATCGGGACTAGCGGGCCCAGATGGCAGTTCTTC. J is TRBJ2-1 and V is TRBV19; TRBD2 aligns across 12 bases. Germline assignment: CDR1 LNHDA and CDR2 SQIVND (reference sequence). The length of the CDR3 is 15 residues. J was trimmed by 12 bases and V by 3 bases; bases with no gene match: 9.

The rearrangement uses TRBV30 and TRBJ1-4; the D gene is possibly TRBD1 (5 bases). V lost 0 bases, J lost 7 bases, and 15 bases lay in between. Looked up from germline, CDR1 is GTSNPN and CDR2 is SVGIG (reference sequence). The CDR3 sequence is 15 residues long. Written as DNA, the CDR3 is TGTGCCTGGAGTGTACCACAGGAGTACGGTGAAAAACTGTTTTTT. Protein: CAWSVPQEYGEKLFF.

The table lists this clone with a few counts. This chain uses TRBV7-9 with TRBJ2-7; TRBD1 is a possible D gene (7 bases). CDR1 is SEHNR and CDR2 is FQNEAQ in the germline V gene (reference sequence). The CDR3 spans 13 residues. Trimming cost V 5 bases and J 3 bases, with 11 bases left between them. The DNA of the CDR3 is TGTGCCAGCAGCGCGCGGGACAGCTACGAGCAGTACTTC. Protein: CASSARDSYEQYF.

The chain joins TRBV19 to TRBJ1-4; D perhaps matches TRBD1 (5 bases). V lost 3 bases and J 0 bases, leaving 17 bases between the germline ends. The germline gives CDR1 LNHDA, CDR2 SQIVND (reference sequence). CDR3 length: 18 residues. This CDR3 is CASSIMGEAAATNEKLFF. Here the CDR3 DNA reads TGTGCCAGTAGTATTATGGGGGAGGCGGCTGCAACTAATGAAAAACTGTTTTTT.